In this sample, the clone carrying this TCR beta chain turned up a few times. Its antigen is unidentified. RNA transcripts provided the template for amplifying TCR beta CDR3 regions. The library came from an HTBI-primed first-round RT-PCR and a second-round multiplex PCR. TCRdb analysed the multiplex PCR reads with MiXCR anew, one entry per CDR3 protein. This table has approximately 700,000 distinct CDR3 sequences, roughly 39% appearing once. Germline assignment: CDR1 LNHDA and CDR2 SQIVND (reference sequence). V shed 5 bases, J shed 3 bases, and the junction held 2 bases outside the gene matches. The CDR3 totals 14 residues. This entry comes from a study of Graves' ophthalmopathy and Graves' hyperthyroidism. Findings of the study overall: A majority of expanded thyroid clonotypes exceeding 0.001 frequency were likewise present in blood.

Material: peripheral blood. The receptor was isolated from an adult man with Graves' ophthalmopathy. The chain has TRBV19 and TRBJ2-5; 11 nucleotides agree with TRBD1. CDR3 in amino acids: CASSSGQGEETQYF. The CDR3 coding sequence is TGTGCCAGTAGTTCGGGACAGGGGGAAGAGACCCAGTACTTC.